The present entry profiles one TCR beta chain with its context. The repertoire was sequenced with immunoSEQ multiplex PCR; TCRdb's copy has only in-frame clones and lacks some. The data contain 450,000 to 500,000 clones, approximately 84% of them singletons. The sample originates from a study of shared clonotypes between healthy human individuals. Germline V gene data show CDR1 as ENHRY and CDR2 as SYGVKD. This CDR3 is 15 amino acids long. V lost 3 bases to trimming and J lost 3 bases, with 11 bases between them. This chain connects TRBV10-3 to TRBJ2-2, with D unclear. The sequence was collected from a middle-aged woman in good health. Some clones in this sample may be carry-over from other donors' samples. Sequenced material: PBMCs. The CDR3 is CAISESSADTGELFF. CDR3 bases: TGTGCCATCAGTGAAAGTTCGGCAGACACCGGGGAGCTGTTTTTT.